Listed below are T cell receptor beta chains from one sample, sequenced in a study of cytomegalovirus exposure and HLA in healthy donors. Repertoires were generated with immunoSEQ multiplex PCR, while TCRdb's copy carries only in-frame clones and drops some. The table includes 95,000 to 150,000 clones, approximately 15% detected once. Sequenced material: PBMCs. These receptor sequences come from a woman between 18 and 30 years old in good health and CMV-seronegative. The CDR3 runs from the conserved cysteine through the conserved F or W. A D gene is named only where the DNA matches it firmly. The size field is filled for only some rows; it gives once, few, many or a size class.

CDR3: CASRIATGAEAFF
DNA: TGTGCCAGCAGGATCGCTACAGGGGCTGAAGCTTTCTTT
J: TRBJ1-1
V: TRBV5-4
size: few
D: TRBD1

CDR3: CASSYSKSGQSYEQYF
DNA: TGTGCCAGCAGTTACTCGAAGTCGGGACAGTCTTACGAGCAGTACTTC
J: TRBJ2-7
V: TRBV6-5
size: few
D: TRBD1

CDR3: CASSRQGNNQPQHF
DNA: TGTGCCAGCAGCCGACAGGGTAACAATCAGCCCCAGCATTTT
J: TRBJ1-5
V: TRBV28
size: few
D: TRBD1

CDR3: CASSLSFRQGLGQPQHF
DNA: TGTGCCAGCAGCTTGAGCTTCCGCCAGGGTCTGGGGCAGCCCCAGCATTTT
J: TRBJ1-5
V: TRBV7-9
size: NA
D: NA

CDR3: CASSQELPDRGHGYTF
DNA: TGCGCCAGCAGCCAAGAGCTTCCTGACAGGGGGCACGGCTACACCTTC
J: TRBJ1-2
V: TRBV4-3
size: few
D: TRBD1

CDR3: CASSPWREGTQYF
DNA: TGTGCCAGCAGTCCCTGGCGGGAGGGGACCCAGTACTTC
J: TRBJ2-5
V: TRBV5-5
size: NA
D: TRBD2

CDR3: CASSLDAGPGNQPQHF
DNA: TGTGCCAGCAGTTTAGACGCGGGTCCGGGCAATCAGCCCCAGCATTTT
J: TRBJ1-5
V: TRBV28
size: NA
D: NA

CDR3: CASNLIAGGVDTQYF
DNA: TGTGCCAGCAACCTGATAGCGGGAGGGGTGGATACGCAGTATTTT
J: TRBJ2-3
V: TRBV2
size: NA
D: TRBD2

CDR3: CASSLGRGESAGELFF
DNA: TGTGCCAGCAGCTTAGGTCGGGGGGAGTCGGCCGGGGAGCTGTTTTTT
J: TRBJ2-2
V: TRBV7-8
size: NA
D: TRBD2

CDR3: CASAWGHNEQFF
DNA: TGTGCCAGTGCCTGGGGGCACAATGAGCAGTTCTTC
J: TRBJ2-1
V: TRBV28
size: few
D: NA

CDR3: CASSARDRGDEQFF
DNA: TGTGCCAGCAGCGCCCGGGACAGGGGTGATGAGCAGTTCTTC
J: TRBJ2-1
V: TRBV9
size: NA
D: TRBD1

CDR3: CASSPDSYGYTF
DNA: TGTGCCAGCAGCCCTGACAGCTATGGCTACACCTTC
J: TRBJ1-2
V: TRBV7-2
size: NA
D: NA

CDR3: CASSRAENTEAFF
DNA: TGTGCCAGCAGTCGTGCAGAGAACACTGAAGCTTTCTTT
J: TRBJ1-1
V: TRBV27
size: few
D: NA

CDR3: CASSVDLSSGNTIYF
DNA: TGTGCCAGCAGCGTAGATCTGAGCTCTGGAAACACCATATATTTT
J: TRBJ1-3
V: TRBV9
size: NA
D: NA

CDR3: CASSPGQGAMGTEAFF
DNA: TGCGCCAGCAGCCCGGGACAGGGGGCGATGGGCACTGAAGCTTTCTTT
J: TRBJ1-1
V: TRBV5-1
size: few
D: TRBD1

CDR3: CASSRGSSPLGANVLTF
DNA: TGTGCCAGCAGCCGTGGCAGTTCTCCTCTGGGGGCCAACGTCCTGACTTTC
J: TRBJ2-6
V: TRBV21-1
size: NA
D: NA

CDR3: CATRIGGPVDEQFF
DNA: TGTGCCACCCGAATCGGGGGACCAGTAGATGAGCAGTTCTTC
J: TRBJ2-1
V: TRBV15
size: NA
D: NA

CDR3: CASSDDRELNTEAFF
DNA: TGTGCCAGCAGCGACGACAGGGAACTGAACACTGAAGCTTTCTTT
J: TRBJ1-1
V: TRBV11-1
size: NA
D: TRBD1

CDR3: CATTVGQTNTEAFF
DNA: TGTGCCACCACCGTAGGACAGACAAACACTGAAGCTTTCTTT
J: TRBJ1-1
V: TRBV15
size: few
D: NA

CDR3: CASGGFGAGVYGYTF
DNA: TGTGCCAGCGGGGGGTTTGGGGCGGGGGTCTATGGCTACACCTTC
J: TRBJ1-2
V: TRBV6-1
size: NA
D: NA

CDR3: CASRSGILNEKLFF
DNA: TGTGCCAGCAGGTCCGGGATTCTTAATGAAAAACTGTTTTTT
J: TRBJ1-4
V: TRBV28
size: NA
D: NA

CDR3: CASSQTGSGNTIYF
DNA: TGTGCCAGCAGTCAGACAGGATCAGGAAACACCATATATTTT
J: TRBJ1-3
V: TRBV27
size: few
D: NA

CDR3: CASSVLARRGYTF
DNA: TGTGCCAGCAGTGTATTAGCTCGGCGGGGCTACACCTTC
J: TRBJ1-2
V: TRBV2
size: NA
D: NA

CDR3: CASSQDNREETQYF
DNA: TGCGCCAGCAGCCAAGATAACAGGGAAGAGACCCAGTACTTC
J: TRBJ2-5
V: TRBV4-1
size: NA
D: NA